The source of this TCR beta chain is a study of blood T cell repertoires in COVID-19. Overall study: Sources were T cells, B-cell-depleted T cells, or PBMCs; the material itself was cDNA or gDNA.

There are 14 residues in the CDR3. V lost 4 bases, J lost 0 bases, and 10 bases lay in between. Germline CDR1 reads SGHRS; CDR2 reads YFSETQ. Assay: immunoSEQ multiplex PCR; the TCRdb copy retains only in-frame clones and omits some. The repertoire holds approximately 200,000 clones, with 70% to 90% as singletons. The clonotype was recovered from a man aged 40-50 years with acute or convalescent COVID-19. Sequencing used peripheral blood. The V and J genes are TRBV5-1 and TRBJ1-2, with D unclear. The CDR3 here is CASSQSGTNYGYTF. In DNA, the CDR3 is TGCGCCAGCAGCCAATCGGGTACTAACTATGGCTACACCTTC.